This TCR beta chain was profiled in a study of cytomegalovirus exposure and HLA in healthy donors. Study-wide results and limits: One variant, a missense change in DCLRE1C, was linked in a later analysis to TCR beta V- and J-gene trimming.

The primer mix had 60 Vbeta and 13 Jbeta primers. The assay was immunoSEQ multiplex PCR, and TCRdb's table has in-frame clones only and misses some. The table lists 150,000 to 200,000 clones, about four fifths of them singletons. Germline V gene sequence: CDR1 SGHRS, CDR2 YFSETQ. CDR3 length equals 12 residues. V lost 4 bases to trimming and J lost 6 bases, with 10 bases between them. About this clone itself: Its antigen is undetermined.

Sample: PBMCs. The TCR sequence derives from a man aged 45 to 65 in good health and CMV-seronegative. V usage is TRBV5-1 and J usage is TRBJ1-1, with a tentative D call TRBD1 (5 bases). DNA of the CDR3: TGCGCCAGCAGCATTCAGGGCCCTGAAGCTTTCTTT. This translates into CASSIQGPEAFF.